This TCR beta chain was captured in a study of blood T cell repertoires in COVID-19. Study-level background: There were acute and convalescent COVID-19 samples, and they came from the United States, Italy and Spain. T cells, B-cell-depleted T cells, or PBMCs provided the cDNA or gDNA that served as material.

The CDR3 sequence is 13 residues long. The germline V and J ends were trimmed by 5 bases and 9 bases, with 14 bases remaining between them. Germline V gene data show CDR1 as LNHDA and CDR2 as SQIVND (reference sequence). As originally analysed: Estimation of nucleated cell counts was performed using reference gene primer amplification. Sequencing used immunoSEQ multiplex PCR; TCRdb keeps in-frame clones, though not all of them. Clone size and V and J calls were adopted from that table, with D and trimming inferred from the DNA. The data hold just under 40,000 clones, with about four fifths observed a single time.

This sequence originates from a man aged 65 to 79 with acute or convalescent COVID-19. This chain uses TRBV19 with TRBJ2-1; tentatively, D is TRBD1 (5 bases). Material: peripheral blood. CDR3 loop: CASSAGQRGEQFF. The CDR3, as DNA: TGTGCCAGTAGTGCCGGGCAAAGGGGTGAGCAGTTCTTC.